This section outlines one TCR beta chain sequence together with its context. Its recognized antigen is unknown. At one end the junction does not follow the germline gene, possibly because of a read error. One collaborating source in Seattle enrolled patients during active infection and followed them longitudinally through the course of disease. The collaborating institutions used their own protocols to collect whole blood in K2EDTA tubes. Collaborator samples were shipped for TCRbeta analysis as frozen whole blood, isolated PBMCs, or DNA extracted from either sample type. The CDR3 covers 14 residues, taking in both the cysteine and the phenylalanine. The kept DNA is CDR3 alone, 42 bases in frame from the first base. The germline V gene encodes CDR1 SGHVS and CDR2 FQNEAQ. The data were obtained in a study of blood T cell repertoires in COVID-19 (dated by TCRdb to about 2020). Study-level background: The collaborator samples originated in the United States, Italy and Spain and spanned the acute and convalescent phases of COVID-19. The material from the prospective study consisted of cDNA or gDNA derived from T cells, B-cell-depleted T cells, or PBMCs. The dataset comprised deeply sampled blood TCRbeta repertoires from subjects exposed to, actively infected with, or recovered from COVID-19. The repertoires were released in a freely available public database meant as a resource for research on the immune response to SARS-CoV-2. Samples came from the ongoing ImmuneRACE study (first 160 participants) plus 1,254 subjects from 6 global collaborators. Nearly every sample came with metadata listing a de-identified subject ID, COVID-19 status, age in years and sex. Where available, HLA class I and class II types were taken from metadata supplied by the sample provider and were not determined by assay-based typing.

The immunoSEQ Assay, a bias-controlled multiplex PCR, was used to amplify TCRbeta CDR3 regions from genomic DNA. The study's own analysis went as follows. The number of nucleated cells in each sample was estimated by amplification of reference gene primers within the assay. Sequence reads were collapsed and filtered to measure the absolute abundance of every unique TCRbeta CDR3 rearrangement. Productive Simpson clonality was computed per sample as the square root of Simpson's diversity index over productive rearrangements. TCRdb provides this immuneACCESS table in a form limited to in-frame rearrangements. Some clones are lacking; in checked studies, under half of them reflect an unresolved V gene, and why the rest are absent is not known. For V, J and clone size, that table is used; D and trimming come from the DNA. Counted in this sample were some 370,000 clones; approximately 89% of them appeared once. The top ten hold under 11% of the sample.

Overall study results and their limits: How much clinical and demographic metadata was included differed by source and by participant, and the metadata was provided uncurated.

The source of this sequence is a woman aged 25 to 39 with COVID-19, enrolled during active disease. Sample: peripheral blood. Recombination joined TRBV7-8 with TRBJ2-7; 9 of the junction bases match TRBD2. At the DNA level, the sequence is TGTGCCAGCAGCGTAGCGGGAGTCGGGTACGAGCAGTACTTC. Its coded protein is CASSVAGVGYEQYF.